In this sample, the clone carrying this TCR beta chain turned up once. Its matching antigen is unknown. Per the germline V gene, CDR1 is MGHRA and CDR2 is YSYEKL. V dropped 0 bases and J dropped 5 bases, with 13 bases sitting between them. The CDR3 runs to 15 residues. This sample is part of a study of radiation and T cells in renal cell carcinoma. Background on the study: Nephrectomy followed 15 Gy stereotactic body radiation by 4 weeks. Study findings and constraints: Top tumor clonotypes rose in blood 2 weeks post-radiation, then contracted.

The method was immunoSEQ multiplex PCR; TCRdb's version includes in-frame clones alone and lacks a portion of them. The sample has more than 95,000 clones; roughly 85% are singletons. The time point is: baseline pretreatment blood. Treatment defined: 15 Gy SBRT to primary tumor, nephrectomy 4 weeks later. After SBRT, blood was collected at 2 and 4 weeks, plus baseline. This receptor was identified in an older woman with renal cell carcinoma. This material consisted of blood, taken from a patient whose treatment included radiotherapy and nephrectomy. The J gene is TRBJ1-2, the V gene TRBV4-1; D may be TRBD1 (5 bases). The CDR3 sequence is CASSQDDGDGYGYTF. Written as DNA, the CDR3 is TGCGCCAGCAGCCAAGATGACGGGGACGGGTATGGCTACACCTTC.